These 10 T cell receptor beta chains share one sample of origin, sequenced in a study of T cells in localized non-small cell lung cancer. Data came from immunoSEQ multiplex PCR; TCRdb stores just in-frame clones and leaves some out. Of tens of thousands of clones in the sample, roughly 91% were seen once. The material was peripheral blood, obtained before any cancer treatment. These TCRs come from a female donor older than 55 with stage III squamous cell lung carcinoma.

This clone has a single count. The chain is built from TRBV7-2 and TRBJ2-7, with D possibly TRBD2 on 6 matching bases. Germline assignment: CDR1 SGHTA and CDR2 FQGNSA. The CDR3 covers 16 residues. Trimming left V 1 base short and J 2 bases short, with 15 bases between. Here the CDR3 DNA reads TGTGCCAGCAGCTTAGTTGAACGGGACTCTACCTACGAGCAGTACTTC. Its protein product is CASSLVERDSTYEQYF.

The chain is built from TRBV5-4 and TRBJ1-2, with D unclear. In germline, CDR1 is SGHNT, CDR2 YYREEE (reference sequence). CDR3 length: 10 amino acids. CDR3: CAGKTYGYTF. The CDR3 region has the DNA TGTGCAGGAAAGACCTATGGCTACACCTTC.

The chain employs TRBV10-2 and TRBJ1-6; perhaps TRBD1 as D (6 bases). The V gene lost 5 bases and the J gene lost 8 bases, with 13 bases spanning the gap. In germline, CDR1 is WSHSY, CDR2 SAAADI. This CDR3 region has 14 residues. This CDR3 reads CASSQTGLYSPLHF. In nucleotides, the CDR3 is TGCGCCAGCAGTCAAACAGGGCTTTATTCACCCCTCCACTTT.

The rearrangement links TRBV9 to TRBJ2-3; TRBD2 is a possible D gene (6 bases). The CDR3 contains 14 residues. Germline CDR1 is SGDLS and CDR2 is YYNGEE. The germline V and J ends were trimmed by 0 bases and 3 bases, with 8 bases remaining between them. The CDR3 region is CASSVDLATDTQYF. The CDR3 DNA follows: TGTGCCAGCAGCGTAGATCTAGCGACAGATACGCAGTATTTT.

The V call is TRBV20-1, the J call TRBJ2-1; D is uncertain. The CDR3 covers 11 residues. V shed 3 bases and J shed 8 bases, with 8 bases lying between them. Germline assignment: CDR1 DFQATT and CDR2 SNEGSKA (reference sequence). CDR3 DNA sequence: TGCAGTGCTAGCGTGGTAGATGAGCAGTTCTTC. Translation: CSASVVDEQFF.

The rearrangement links TRBV28 to TRBJ1-1; possibly TRBD1 for D (6 bases). The V gene lost 2 bases and the J gene lost 3 bases, with 13 bases spanning the gap. CDR3 size: 15 residues. CDR1 and CDR2 (germline): MDHEN, SYDVKM. CDR3 residues: CASSLRGGWDTEAFF. The CDR3, as DNA: TGTGCCAGCAGTTTAAGGGGGGGATGGGACACTGAAGCTTTCTTT.

The sample holds one count of this clone. V usage is TRBV7-9 and J usage is TRBJ2-7, with a possible D match to TRBD2 (6 bases). V lost 7 bases to trimming and J lost 4 bases, with 17 bases between them. CDR1 is SEHNR, CDR2 FQNEAQ, per germline (reference sequence). The CDR3 has 14 residues. CDR3 region: CASINEGGGYEQYF. CDR3 DNA: TGTGCCAGCATCAATGAAGGTGGAGGGTACGAGCAGTACTTC.

The chain uses TRBV5-4 and TRBJ1-1; D unclear. The germline CDR1 and CDR2 sequences are SGHNT and YYREEE (reference sequence). This CDR3 contains 14 residues. The V gene lost 3 bases and the J gene lost 3 bases, with 12 bases spanning the gap. In nucleotides, the CDR3 is TGTGCCAGCAGCTCTTCCCGGGTATACACTGAAGCTTTCTTT. This encodes CASSSSRVYTEAFF.

This rearrangement joins TRBV5-1 to TRBJ2-7; D may be TRBD2 (6 bases). In germline, CDR1 is SGHRS, CDR2 YFSETQ. Trimming removed 1 base from V and 4 bases from J, with 18 bases in between. This CDR3 has 16 residues. DNA for the CDR3: TGCGCCAGCAGCTTGACAGGAGGGCAGGGTGCTTACGAGCAGTACTTC. Encoded protein: CASSLTGGQGAYEQYF. The full variable domain, its missing parts supplied by reference TRBV5-1 and TRBJ2-7, is KAGVTQTPRYLIKTRGQQVTLSCSPISGHRSVSWYQQTPGQGLQFLFEYFSETQRNKGNFPGRFSGRQFSNSRSEMNVSTLELGDSALYLCASSLTGGQGAYEQYFGPGTRLTVT.

This chain connects TRBV27 to TRBJ2-7; D possibly uses TRBD1 or TRBD2 (5 bases each). CDR3 length: 11 amino acids. CDR1 is MNHEY, CDR2 SMNVEV, per germline (reference sequence). V was cut by 6 bases and J by 12 bases, with 15 bases left in between. The CDR3 sequence is CASSSGPRTYF. The CDR3 DNA is TGTGCCAGCAGCTCGGGACCTCGAACGTACTTC.